Below, 23 T cell receptor beta chains from the same sample are listed, as sequenced in a study of identical twins. In TCRdb, the 5' RACE reads were re-called with MiXCR into one record per CDR3 protein. This table has approximately 280,000 distinct CDR3 sequences, about 8.3% appearing once. These data were likewise used in another study, on yellow fever vaccine responses in identical twins.

The material sequenced was memory (CD45RO+) T cells sorted from blood. These TCRs come from a woman aged 18-29 years in good health.

This sequence joins TRBV21-1 and TRBJ2-7. TRBV21-1 is flagged as a pseudogene. The CDR3 runs to 16 residues. The CDR3 spells CASSKDGQTRPYEQYF. As DNA, the CDR3 is TGTGCCAGCAGCAAAGATGGGCAGACCCGTCCCTACGAGCAGTACTTC.

This clonotype came up a few times. The chain uses TRBV28 and TRBJ2-7, with D possibly being TRBD2 (6 bases). The CDR3 covers 14 residues. Germline V gene lookup returns CDR1 MDHEN and CDR2 SYDVKM. Trimming took 7 bases from V and 1 from J, leaving 14 bases between them. As DNA, the CDR3 is TGTGCCAGCAATCGCGGGATCCGGTCCTACGAGCAGTACTTC. Its translation is CASNRGIRSYEQYF.

The rearrangement joins TRBV6-1 to TRBJ2-6; D possibly matches TRBD1 or TRBD2 (5 bases each). Germline V gives CDR1 MNHNS, CDR2 SASEGT. The V and J ends lost 6 bases and 4 bases respectively, with 16 bases between them. The CDR3 spans 16 residues. This chain's CDR3 is CASRKIWGSGANVLTF. The CDR3 DNA reads as TGTGCCAGCAGAAAAATTTGGGGGAGCGGGGCCAACGTCCTGACTTTC.

This chain uses TRBV20-1 with TRBJ2-7; D possibly uses TRBD1 or TRBD2 (5 bases each). Germline CDR1 is DFQATT and CDR2 is SNEGSKA (reference sequence). V was clipped by 6 bases and J by 4 bases, with 16 bases between them. This CDR3 spans 13 amino acids. The CDR3 region has the DNA TGCAGTGCCAACCGGGACGGACTTTACGAGCAGTACGTC. Translation: CSANRDGLYEQYV.

The chain couples TRBV28 to TRBJ1-5, with 7 bases identical to TRBD1. With 5 bases clipped from V and 4 bases from J, the junction kept 14 bases outside the gene matches. The length of the CDR3 is 17 residues. The germline gives CDR1 MDHEN, CDR2 SYDVKM. CDR3 in amino acids: CASSPYFRDSRNQPQHF. The CDR3 DNA follows: TGTGCCAGCAGTCCTTACTTCCGGGACAGCAGAAATCAGCCCCAGCATTTT.

The genes are TRBV5-5 and TRBJ2-7; D uncertain. V shed 0 bases and J shed 2 bases, with 9 bases lying between them. This CDR3 is built from 14 residues. Per the germline V gene, CDR1 is SGHKS and CDR2 is YYEKEE (reference sequence). The DNA of the CDR3 is TGTGCCAGCAGCTTGGAACCGTCTACCTACGAGCAGTACGTC. This gives the protein CASSLEPSTYEQYV.

This clonotype was counted only a few times. The rearrangement uses TRBV10-3 and TRBJ1-3; D is perhaps TRBD1 (5 bases). The V and J ends lost 8 bases and 2 bases respectively, with 13 bases between them. The CDR3 is made up of 14 amino acids. Germline assignment: CDR1 ENHRY and CDR2 SYGVKD. In DNA, the CDR3 is TGTGCCATCCTTGGGGAGGGGACTGGAAACACCATATATTTT. Amino acids: CAILGEGTGNTIYF.

This clonotype has just a few counts. The rearrangement uses TRBV9 and TRBJ1-1; D perhaps matches TRBD1 (5 bases). This CDR3 spans 14 amino acids. V was trimmed by 4 bases and J by 11 bases, leaving 21 bases between them. Germline V gene sequence: CDR1 SGDLS, CDR2 YYNGEE. The chain's CDR3 is CASSSSGTLDVAFF. The DNA of the CDR3 is TGTGCCAGCAGCTCTTCGGGGACGCTCGATGTGGCTTTCTTT.

This chain connects TRBV7-9 to TRBJ2-7; 11 bases are shared with TRBD2. The CDR3 sequence is 17 residues long. Looked up from germline, CDR1 is SEHNR and CDR2 is FQNEAQ (reference sequence). J lost 5 bases, V lost 5 bases, and 14 bases had no gene match. This CDR3 reads CASSSLPISGRAHEQYF. The CDR3 region has the DNA TGTGCCAGCAGCAGTCTCCCCATTAGCGGGAGGGCCCACGAGCAGTACTTC. The full variable domain, its missing parts supplied by reference TRBV7-9 and TRBJ2-7, is DTGVSQNPRHKITKRGQNVTFRCDPISEHNRLYWYRQTLGQGPEFLTYFQNEAQLEKSRLLSDRFSAERPKGSFSTLEIQRTEQGDSAMYLCASSSLPISGRAHEQYFGPGTRLTVT.

This clonotype was counted a few times. This sequence joins TRBV20-1 and TRBJ1-5; D is perhaps TRBD1 (5 bases). The CDR3 is 14 amino acids. Trimming took off 5 bases at V and 2 bases at J, with 13 bases between the two ends. Germline CDR1 reads DFQATT; CDR2 reads SNEGSKA (reference sequence). CDR3 amino acids: CSARDSRGNQPQHF. The CDR3 nucleotides are TGCAGTGCTCGGGACTCCCGGGGCAATCAGCCCCAGCATTTT.

This clonotype was detected only once. The J gene is TRBJ2-5, the V gene TRBV27; D gene uncertain. CDR3 size: 13 residues. Trimming stripped 6 bases from V and 1 base from J, with 9 bases between. The germline CDR1 and CDR2 sequences are MNHEY and SMNVEV (reference sequence). CDR3 sequence reads: CASRRIFQETQYF. The CDR3 nucleotides read TGTGCCAGCAGACGGATTTTCCAAGAGACCCAGTACTTC.

The rearrangement links TRBV4-1 to TRBJ2-5; D perhaps matches TRBD2 (6 bases). Deletions cut 0 bases from V and 7 bases from J, with 18 bases between. CDR3 length equals 16 residues. Germline CDR1 is MGHRA and CDR2 is YSYEKL. CDR3 in amino acids: CASSQDMGLRLGTQYF. CDR3 coding DNA: TGCGCCAGCAGCCAAGATATGGGACTCCGGCTAGGGACCCAGTACTTC.

This clonotype was counted at least ten times. The chain joins TRBV6-1 to TRBJ2-6; D is possibly TRBD1 or TRBD2 (6 bases each). V was shortened by 3 bases and J by 3 bases, with 15 bases between the two germline ends. CDR3 length: 17 amino acids. In germline, CDR1 is MNHNS, CDR2 SASEGT. CDR3 loop: CASSEEPGGRGANVLTF. The CDR3 DNA reads as TGTGCCAGCAGTGAGGAACCCGGGGGCCGTGGGGCCAACGTCCTGACTTTC.

This clonotype was seen only a few times. V usage is TRBV10-3 and J usage is TRBJ2-3; 7 bases are a match to TRBD2. The junction had 8 bases not matched to a gene; V was cut back by 0 bases and J by 5 bases. Germline loops: CDR1 ENHRY, CDR2 SYGVKD. The CDR3 sequence is 16 residues long. This CDR3 reads CAISESAAGVVDTQYF. DNA for the CDR3: TGTGCCATCAGTGAGTCAGCGGCGGGAGTGGTAGATACGCAGTATTTT.

The J gene is TRBJ1-5, the V gene TRBV19; the D is unclear. Germline-derived CDR1 and CDR2 are LNHDA and SQIVND (reference sequence). The CDR3 totals 13 residues. V was shortened by 5 bases and J by 9 bases, with 14 bases between the two germline ends. The CDR3 loop is CASSPTLIRPQHF. The CDR3 DNA follows: TGTGCCAGTAGTCCTACGTTAATTCGGCCCCAGCATTTT.

On this clonotype: Being one base from a much bigger clone, this may be a read error. The chain has TRBV5-6 and TRBJ2-3; 9 bases are shared with TRBD2. Germline V gives CDR1 SGHDT, CDR2 YYEEEE. J lost 7 bases, V lost 4 bases, and 7 bases had no gene match. The CDR3 runs to 14 residues. CDR3 nucleotide sequence: TGTGCCAGCAGCGAGCGGGGGGAGTGGCATACGCAGTATTTT. Translation: CASSERGEWHTQYF. The full variable domain, rest sourced from reference TRBV5-6 and TRBJ2-3, is DAGVTQSPTHLIKTRGQQVTLRCSPKSGHDTVSWYQQALGQGPQFIFQYYEEEERQRGNFPDRFSGHQFPNYSSELNVNALLLGDSALYLCASSERGEWHTQYFGPGTRLTVL.

There are many counts of this clonotype. This chain links TRBV7-3 with TRBJ2-1; no clear D. V lost 2 bases, J lost 6 bases, and 11 bases lay in between. Germline-derived CDR1 and CDR2 are SGHTA and FQGTGA. The CDR3 covers 14 residues. This CDR3 reads CASSLSGSGNEQFF. CDR3 sequence (DNA): TGTGCCAGCAGCTTATCGGGCTCCGGCAATGAGCAGTTCTTC.

The rearrangement uses TRBV12-5 and TRBJ1-1; weak D call: TRBD1 (5 bases). V dropped 2 bases and J dropped 1 base, with 5 bases sitting between them. The CDR3 has 13 residues. Germline CDR1 reads LGHNT; CDR2 reads FRNRAP. CDR3 in DNA: TGTGCTAGTGGTTTGACAGGGAACACTGAAGCTTTCTTT. This translates into CASGLTGNTEAFF.

The chain uses TRBV4-1 and TRBJ2-2; 7 bases are a match to TRBD2. The V and J ends lost 1 base and 8 bases, in that order; junction bases with no gene match: 16. The CDR3 is 18 amino acids. The germline gives CDR1 MGHRA, CDR2 YSYEKL. The CDR3 reads CASSQGSRLAGPGGELFF. The CDR3 DNA follows: TGCGCCAGCAGCCAAGGTTCCCGACTAGCCGGCCCGGGGGGGGAGCTGTTTTTT.

This sequence joins TRBV20-1 and TRBJ1-2, with TRBD1 matching 8 bases. Germline V gene lookup returns CDR1 DFQATT and CDR2 SNEGSKA (reference sequence). Trimming took 5 bases from V and 6 from J; bases not matched to a gene: 8. This CDR3 is built from 13 residues. In DNA, the CDR3 is TGCAGTGCTCAGGACAGGGAGTGGCATGGCTACACCTTC. The encoded protein is CSAQDREWHGYTF.

Points on this clonotype: A junction end diverges from the germline sequence, so it may reflect a read error. The V call is TRBV20-1, the J call TRBJ1-4; D is unclear. This CDR3 is built from 15 residues. Germline values: CDR1 DFQATT, CDR2 SNEGSKA (reference sequence). The CDR3 is CSARDPQGTNEKMFF. Here the CDR3 DNA reads TGCAGTGCTAGAGATCCTCAAGGAACTAATGAAAAAATGTTTTTT.

As DNA, the CDR3 is TGTGCCAGCAGGGACAGGCCAGAAGCTCTGGGGGCCAACGTCCTGACTTTC. It translates to CASRDRPEALGANVLTF. The V gene is TRBV21-1, the J gene TRBJ2-6; the tabulated D call, TRBD1, remains unverified against the DNA. TRBV21-1 is designated a pseudogene. The CDR3 runs 17 residues.

The chain couples TRBV6-1 to TRBJ2-7; 10 positions agree with TRBD2. The CDR3 has 15 amino acids. With V trimmed by 3 bases and J by 3 bases, 5 bases remained unmatched. CDR1 and CDR2 from the germline V gene are MNHNS and SASEGT. The CDR3 reads CASSEAGTSVYEQYF. The DNA for the CDR3 is TGTGCCAGCAGTGAGGCTGGGACTAGCGTCTACGAGCAGTACTTC.